The 20 T cell receptor beta chains below were found in one sample sequenced in a study of cytomegalovirus exposure and HLA in healthy donors. The PCR contained 60 Vbeta and 13 Jbeta primers. Assay: immunoSEQ multiplex PCR; the TCRdb copy retains only in-frame clones and omits some. Here the sample spans some 140,000 clones, roughly 76% being singletons. The sample consisted of PBMCs. All receptors derive from a woman between 40 and 50 years old in good health and CMV-seronegative.

In its sample, this clone was seen a few times. The rearrangement joins TRBV5-1 to TRBJ1-4; 7 bases align to TRBD1. Germline CDR1 reads SGHRS; CDR2 reads YFSETQ. The CDR3 extends over 14 amino acids. V lost 4 bases and J lost 6; bases outside the gene matches: 6. The CDR3 region has the DNA TGCGCCAGCAGCCTCGACAGGGCGTATGAAAAACTGTTTTTT. It codes for CASSLDRAYEKLFF.

The chain recombines TRBV7-2 with TRBJ1-5; unclear D gene. Germline V lookup: CDR1 SGHTA, CDR2 FQGNSA. V shed 0 bases and J shed 4 bases, with 10 bases lying between them. This CDR3 comprises 15 residues. CDR3 protein: CASSLAGSFNQPQHF. DNA of the CDR3: TGTGCCAGCAGCTTAGCTGGCAGTTTTAATCAGCCCCAGCATTTT.

The V gene is TRBV7-2, the J gene TRBJ2-2; a possible D gene is TRBD1 (5 bases). Trimming pared 6 bases from V and 7 bases from J, leaving 15 bases between. Germline-derived CDR1 and CDR2 are SGHTA and FQGNSA. The CDR3 sequence is 14 residues long. The CDR3 spells CASSPRGDLGELFF. DNA for the CDR3: TGTGCCAGCAGTCCTAGGGGCGACCTCGGGGAGCTGTTTTTT.

The count of this clone is one. The rearrangement uses TRBV5-1 and TRBJ1-2; D is perhaps TRBD1 (6 bases). CDR3 size: 16 residues. Trimming pared 4 bases from V and 4 bases from J, leaving 20 bases between. Per germline, CDR1 SGHRS and CDR2 YFSETQ. The chain's CDR3 is CASSEATAGAGYGYTF. CDR3 in DNA: TGCGCCAGCAGCGAGGCAACCGCAGGGGCTGGCTATGGCTACACCTTC.

This clone was counted once. Other DNA sequences in this sample translate to the same CDR3. This chain joins TRBV5-1 and TRBJ2-3, with TRBD2 identical over 9 bases. Trimming at V came to 0 bases and at J to 3 bases, leaving 2 bases not matched to a gene. Germline V gene sequence: CDR1 SGHRS, CDR2 YFSETQ. The CDR3 is 15 residues long. The CDR3 nucleotides read TGCGCCAGCAGCTTGGCTAGCGGGGTTACAGATACGCAGTATTTT. It yields the protein CASSLASGVTDTQYF.

This clone was detected only a few times. The chain combines TRBV7-9 with TRBJ1-2; 10 bases match TRBD1. This CDR3 has 14 residues. After removal of 3 bases from V and 7 bases from J, the junction contained 5 bases not matched to a gene. Germline loops: CDR1 SEHNR, CDR2 FQNEAQ (reference sequence). For the CDR3, the DNA is TGTGCCAGCAGCTTGGGACAGGGGAACGGTGGCTACACCTTC. It yields the protein CASSLGQGNGGYTF. The complete variable domain, with remaining parts taken from reference TRBV7-9 and TRBJ1-2, reads DTGVSQNPRHKITKRGQNVTFRCDPISEHNRLYWYRQTLGQGPEFLTYFQNEAQLEKSRLLSDRFSAERPKGSFSTLEIQRTEQGDSAMYLCASSLGQGNGGYTFGSGTRLTVV.

The CDR3 sequence: CASSPIDGAGGNTIYF. The CDR3 nucleotides read TGTGCCAGCAGCCCCATCGACGGGGCGGGGGGAAACACCATATATTTT. The rearrangement uses TRBV7-8 and TRBJ1-3; a weak D match, TRBD1 (5 bases). From germline, CDR1 is SGHVS and CDR2 FQNEAQ. This CDR3 is built from 16 residues. Trimming shortened V by 5 bases and J by 4 bases, and 18 bases separated the two germline ends.

This clone was observed a few times. The J gene is TRBJ1-5, the V gene TRBV4-1, with 9 positions matching TRBD1. Germline values: CDR1 MGHRA, CDR2 YSYEKL. The CDR3 length is 17 residues. Trimming at V came to 2 bases and at J to 7 bases, leaving 12 bases not matched to a gene. The CDR3 DNA reads TGCGCCAGCAGCCAATTGGGACAGGGCGACTTTAGCCAGCCCCAGCATTTT. Its protein is CASSQLGQGDFSQPQHF.

The chain links TRBV6-5 to TRBJ1-1, with 9 positions matching TRBD1. V was clipped by 6 bases and J by 4 bases; unmatched bases: 6. The CDR3 extends over 14 amino acids. Germline V gives CDR1 MNHEY, CDR2 SVGAGI. In nucleotides, the CDR3 is TGTGCCAGCAGATACCCGGGACAGGGCACTGAAGCTTTCTTT. Its protein product is CASRYPGQGTEAFF.

This clone occurred a few times. The V and J genes are TRBV11-2 and TRBJ2-2; a weak D match, TRBD2 (5 bases). Germline loops: CDR1 SGHAT, CDR2 FQNNGV. The CDR3 consists of 15 residues. Trimming pared 2 bases from V and 5 bases from J, leaving 12 bases between. Here the CDR3 DNA reads TGTGCCAGCAGCTTACGGCCAGGAGGTACCGGGGAGCTGTTTTTT. This encodes CASSLRPGGTGELFF.

The V call is TRBV2, the J call TRBJ2-2; TRBD1 aligns across 8 bases. Germline V gene lookup returns CDR1 SNHLY and CDR2 FYNNEI. Trimming cost V 10 bases and J 4 bases; bases outside gene matches: 8. This CDR3 region has 14 residues. The CDR3 sequence is CATLDRGATGELFF. For the CDR3, the DNA is TGTGCCACCCTTGACAGGGGAGCCACCGGGGAGCTGTTTTTT.

The gene calls are TRBV6-4 and TRBJ2-2; the D gene is possibly TRBD2 (5 bases). Germline V gene sequence: CDR1 MRHNA, CDR2 SNTAGT. The CDR3 totals 15 residues. Trimming left V 3 bases short and J 4 bases short, with 12 bases between. The CDR3 DNA sequence: TGTGCCAGCAGTGATGAGGGAATGGGCACCGGGGAGCTGTTTTTT. The encoded protein is CASSDEGMGTGELFF.

DNA for the CDR3: TGTGCCAGTAGTATAGATAGGGAGGGCCCGAACACTGAAGCTTTCTTT. Encoded protein: CASSIDREGPNTEAFF. V and J are TRBV19 and TRBJ1-1; the D is unclear. This CDR3 has 16 amino acids. In germline, CDR1 is LNHDA, CDR2 SQIVND (reference sequence). With 0 bases removed from V and 1 base from J, the gap between germline ends came to 12 bases.

The CDR3 nucleotides read TGTGCCAGCAGCCCGGGACTAGTGGATACGCAGTATTTT. Protein sequence: CASSPGLVDTQYF. The J gene is TRBJ2-3, the V gene TRBV11-3, with 8 nucleotides matching TRBD2. Germline V gene data show CDR1 as SGHNT and CDR2 as YENEEA. The ends lost 5 bases at V and 6 bases at J; junction bases unmatched: 4. This CDR3 has 13 amino acids.

The chain employs TRBV27 and TRBJ2-7; possible D gene TRBD1, 5 bases. This CDR3 contains 13 residues. Germline assignment: CDR1 MNHEY and CDR2 SMNVEV (reference sequence). Trimming pared 4 bases from V and 2 bases from J, leaving 9 bases between. This CDR3 is CASSSGIPYEQYF. CDR3 in DNA: TGTGCCAGCAGTTCAGGGATCCCCTACGAGCAGTACTTC.

J is TRBJ2-7 and V is TRBV5-1; the match to TRBD1 covers 7 bases. The junction had 4 bases not matched to a gene; V was cut back by 4 bases and J by 6 bases. The germline CDR1 and CDR2 sequences are SGHRS and YFSETQ. The CDR3 runs to 12 residues. The CDR3: CASSLTGAEQYV. DNA of the CDR3: TGCGCCAGCAGCCTTACAGGGGCCGAGCAGTACGTC.

This clone was counted between two and nine times. This rearrangement joins TRBV6-1 to TRBJ1-2; 7 bases align to TRBD1. The CDR3 is 15 amino acids. Germline assignment: CDR1 MNHNS and CDR2 SASEGT. Trimming took 4 bases from V and 4 from J; bases not matched to a gene: 9. The CDR3 nucleotides read TGTGCCAGCAGTGGACAAGACAGGGTCACCTATGGCTACACCTTC. Amino acids: CASSGQDRVTYGYTF.

V and J are TRBV21-1 and TRBJ2-5; the tabulated D call, TRBD1, remains unverified against the DNA. TRBV21-1 is annotated as a pseudogene. This CDR3 has 13 amino acids. The CDR3 nucleotides are TGTGCCAGCAGAGGACAGCTTCAAGAGACCCAGTACTTC. It specifies CASRGQLQETQYF.

The V and J genes are TRBV19 and TRBJ2-1; D is perhaps TRBD1 (6 bases). The germline CDR1 and CDR2 sequences are LNHDA and SQIVND (reference sequence). The CDR3 is 14 amino acids. V dropped 2 bases and J dropped 4 bases, with 9 bases sitting between them. The CDR3 here is CASSISDRYNEQFF. The CDR3 coding sequence is TGTGCCAGTAGTATAAGTGACAGGTACAATGAGCAGTTCTTC.

V is TRBV13 and J is TRBJ2-2; TRBD2 is a possible D gene (5 bases). Germline assignment: CDR1 PRHDT and CDR2 FYEKMQ (reference sequence). The CDR3 has 13 amino acids. Trimming pared 2 bases from V and 5 bases from J, leaving 6 bases between. The CDR3 is CASSLRRTGELFF. CDR3 coding DNA: TGTGCCAGCAGCTTAAGGAGGACCGGGGAGCTGTTTTTT.